The 25 T cell receptor beta chains below come from one sample, sequenced in a study of identical twins. MiXCR was run by TCRdb on the 5' RACE reads, yielding one entry per CDR3 protein. The table lists a few hundred thousand distinct CDR3 sequences, roughly 13% of them singletons. These same records also appear under a second study, on yellow fever vaccine responses in identical twins.

Sequenced input: memory (CD45RO+) T cells sorted from blood. The source of these receptors is a young woman in good health.

This clonotype was counted ten times or more. The gene calls are TRBV15 and TRBJ2-7; D not resolved. Trimming took off 0 bases at V and 2 bases at J, with 11 bases between the two ends. The CDR3 has 15 residues. Germline V gives CDR1 LNHNV, CDR2 YYDKDF (reference sequence). The CDR3 DNA is TGTGCCACCAGCAGAGATCAGGCAAAGACCTACGAGCAGTACTTC. Protein: CATSRDQAKTYEQYF.

This chain uses TRBV20-1 with TRBJ2-5, with D unclear. The CDR3 covers 10 residues. Between the trimmed V and J ends, which lost 7 bases and 5 bases, there was a span of 8 bases. Germline lookup yields CDR1 DFQATT and CDR2 SNEGSKA (reference sequence). The CDR3 DNA reads as TGCAGTGTAGTCCGGGAGACCCAGTACTTC. Translated: CSVVRETQYF.

CDR3 amino acids: CASSAGTDKNEKLFF. In nucleotides, the CDR3 is TGTGCCAGCAGCGCCGGGACGGATAAAAATGAAAAACTGTTTTTT. The chain couples TRBV9 to TRBJ1-4; TRBD1 is a possible D gene (5 bases). CDR3 length: 15 residues. CDR1 and CDR2 from the germline V gene are SGDLS and YYNGEE. Trimming pared 3 bases from V and 5 bases from J, leaving 14 bases between.

This chain joins TRBV19 and TRBJ2-1; D is ambiguous. Germline V gene sequence: CDR1 LNHDA, CDR2 SQIVND (reference sequence). The CDR3 contains 14 residues. The germline V and J ends were trimmed by 5 bases and 9 bases, with 17 bases remaining between them. CDR3: CASSRVNDLSEQFF. CDR3 in DNA: TGTGCCAGTAGTCGGGTTAATGACCTCAGTGAGCAGTTCTTC.

This clonotype occurred a few times. The chain is built from TRBV5-1 and TRBJ1-2; D unclear. CDR1 SGHRS and CDR2 YFSETQ come from the germline V gene. With 4 bases removed from V and 12 bases from J, the gap between germline ends came to 22 bases. This CDR3 region has 14 residues. CDR3 in amino acids: CASSPRTRGFTDTF. CDR3 bases: TGCGCCAGCAGCCCACGTACCCGAGGTTTTACGGACACCTTC.

This clonotype was seen at least ten times. V and J are TRBV5-6 and TRBJ2-7, with TRBD2 as a possible D gene (5 bases). The CDR3 loop spans 15 amino acids. V lost 2 bases, J lost 2 bases, and 14 bases lay in between. The germline V gene encodes CDR1 SGHDT and CDR2 YYEEEE. This chain's CDR3 is CASSLGRRGAYEQYF. DNA for the CDR3: TGTGCCAGCAGCTTAGGAAGACGGGGTGCCTACGAGCAGTACTTC.

This sequence joins TRBV6-5 and TRBJ2-7, with 9 bases matching TRBD1. Trimming cost V 2 bases and J 5 bases; bases outside gene matches: 4. The CDR3 is 14 amino acids. In germline, CDR1 is MNHEY, CDR2 SVGAGI. The CDR3 DNA follows: TGTGCCAGCAGTTACGGGACAGGGAGACACGAGCAGTACTTC. It encodes CASSYGTGRHEQYF.

In its sample, this clonotype was seen a few times. The chain links TRBV7-8 to TRBJ2-1; D unresolved. Per the germline V gene, CDR1 is SGHVS and CDR2 is FQNEAQ. The CDR3 runs 15 residues. Trimming left V 7 bases short and J 0 bases short, with 13 bases between. The CDR3 nucleotides read TGTGCCAGCATAAGGAATGTTATCTCCTACAATGAGCAGTTCTTC. It codes for CASIRNVISYNEQFF. The variable domain in full, completed from reference TRBV7-8 and TRBJ2-1, reads GAGVSQSPRYKVAKRGQDVALRCDPISGHVSLFWYQQALGQGPEFLTYFQNEAQLDKSGLPSDRFFAERPEGSVSTLKIQRTQQEDSAVYLCASIRNVISYNEQFFGPGTRLTVL.

This clonotype was seen a few times. V and J are TRBV29-1 and TRBJ1-1; no clear D gene. The ends were cut back, 7 bases at V and 4 bases at J, with 16 bases in the middle. The germline V gene has CDR1 SQVTM and CDR2 ANQGSEA. There are 13 residues in the CDR3. The CDR3 loop is CSESRTLATEAFF. CDR3 bases: TGCAGCGAAAGCAGGACGCTCGCCACTGAAGCTTTCTTT.

This clonotype was seen repeatedly, ten times or more. This chain links TRBV4-1 with TRBJ2-2; D not resolved. This CDR3 comprises 15 residues. Per germline, CDR1 MGHRA and CDR2 YSYEKL. V was trimmed by 0 bases and J by 8 bases, leaving 13 bases between them. The CDR3 DNA is TGCGCCAGCAGCCAAGACCCGAATGTGAGAGGGGAGCTGTTTTTT. Translation: CASSQDPNVRGELFF.

This sequence joins TRBV18 and TRBJ1-3; D not certain. The CDR3 covers 16 residues. V lost 3 bases, J lost 0 bases, and 12 bases lay in between. Germline loops: CDR1 KGHSH, CDR2 LQKENI. CDR3 DNA: TGTGCCAGCTCACCGGGCCAGACCTCCTCTGGAAACACCATATATTTT. It specifies CASSPGQTSSGNTIYF.

This clonotype has ten or more counts. This rearrangement joins TRBV10-3 to TRBJ1-1; D remains ambiguous. The germline V gene has CDR1 ENHRY and CDR2 SYGVKD. There are 11 residues in the CDR3. V shed 10 bases and J shed 0 bases, with 6 bases lying between them. CDR3 nucleotides: TGTGCCACAATAATGAACACTGAAGCTTTCTTT. Amino acid sequence: CATIMNTEAFF.

The chain recombines TRBV9 with TRBJ2-7; no clear D gene. Germline assignment: CDR1 SGDLS and CDR2 YYNGEE. This CDR3 has 15 amino acids. Trimming stripped 1 base from V and 2 bases from J, with 13 bases between. In DNA form, the CDR3 reads TGTGCCAGCAGCGTAAGTACTGGAGTAGCCTACGAGCAGTACTTC. Translated: CASSVSTGVAYEQYF.

The rearrangement joins TRBV28 to TRBJ2-1, with 10 bases identical to TRBD1. The V segment lost 8 bases and the J segment 7 bases; nucleotides outside the gene matches: 14. CDR1 MDHEN and CDR2 SYDVKM come from the germline V gene. The CDR3 runs to 16 residues. CDR3 DNA sequence: TGTGCCAGCGAAGTGAACGGACAGGGGGTGGGGAATGAGCAGTTCTTC. Its protein product is CASEVNGQGVGNEQFF.

This clonotype came up a few times. The chain employs TRBV20-1 and TRBJ2-1, with TRBD2 identical over 9 bases. This CDR3 has 18 residues. Germline V gene lookup returns CDR1 DFQATT and CDR2 SNEGSKA (reference sequence). With 1 base clipped from V and 0 bases from J, the junction kept 10 bases outside the gene matches. CDR3 amino acids: CSARASGRTPSSYNEQFF. The CDR3 DNA reads as TGCAGTGCTAGAGCGAGCGGGAGGACCCCGAGCTCCTACAATGAGCAGTTCTTC.

The chain employs TRBV2 and TRBJ1-4; no firm D call. This CDR3 has 13 amino acids. V lost 5 bases, J lost 8 bases, and 12 bases lay in between. CDR1 is SNHLY and CDR2 is FYNNEI in the germline V gene. CDR3 residues: CASSPTPREKLFF. CDR3 coding DNA: TGTGCCAGCAGTCCAACCCCTCGGGAAAAACTGTTTTTT.

V and J are TRBV28 and TRBJ2-1, with a possible D match to TRBD2 (5 bases). V lost 5 bases, J lost 0 bases, and 11 bases lay in between. The CDR3 runs to 15 residues. Germline V gene lookup returns CDR1 MDHEN and CDR2 SYDVKM. The CDR3 loop is CASSQDWLSYNEQFF. The CDR3 bases are TGTGCCAGCAGTCAGGACTGGCTCTCCTACAATGAGCAGTTCTTC.

This clonotype was detected ten times or more. The chain employs TRBV20-1 and TRBJ2-1; 11 bases are shared with TRBD2. Trimming took 6 bases from V and 6 from J; bases not matched to a gene: 16. The CDR3 sequence is 17 residues long. The germline V gene has CDR1 DFQATT and CDR2 SNEGSKA (reference sequence). CDR3 nucleotide sequence: TGCAGTGCGAAAAACCCCTCAGGACTAGCGGGTTTCAATGAGCAGTTCTTC. It translates to CSAKNPSGLAGFNEQFF.

The chain carries TRBV7-3 and TRBJ2-5; 11 positions match TRBD1. The CDR3 contains 15 residues. V trimming: 6 bases; J trimming: 3 bases; junction bases outside the gene matches: 6. Germline loops: CDR1 SGHTA, CDR2 FQGTGA. The CDR3 sequence: CASSTGTGGKETQYF. For the CDR3, the DNA is TGTGCCAGCAGTACCGGGACAGGGGGGAAAGAGACCCAGTACTTC.

This clonotype was detected a few times. The J gene is TRBJ2-1, the V gene TRBV20-1, with 10 positions matching TRBD2. This CDR3 is 18 amino acids long. V lost 6 bases to trimming and J lost 0 bases; unmatched junction nucleotides: 14. Germline lookup yields CDR1 DFQATT and CDR2 SNEGSKA (reference sequence). This CDR3 reads CSAVGGISGRPSYNEQFF. In DNA form, the CDR3 reads TGCAGTGCGGTGGGGGGAATTAGCGGGAGGCCCTCCTACAATGAGCAGTTCTTC.

At least ten counts were recorded for this clonotype. DNA of the CDR3: TGCAGTGCTGCATTGACGGCTAAGAACACCGGGGAGCTGTTTTTT. Protein: CSAALTAKNTGELFF. The gene calls are TRBV20-1 and TRBJ2-2; D uncertain. Germline-derived CDR1 and CDR2 are DFQATT and SNEGSKA (reference sequence). The CDR3 has 15 amino acids. The V end was cut by 5 bases, the J end by 1 base, with 14 bases between.

The chain uses TRBV11-3 and TRBJ2-3; D is undetermined. The CDR3 totals 13 residues. From germline, CDR1 is SGHNT and CDR2 YENEEA. V was clipped by 4 bases and J by 7 bases, with 12 bases between them. CDR3 nucleotide sequence: TGTGCCAGCAGCTCTGACCTTGGGTATACGCAGTATTTT. This translates into CASSSDLGYTQYF.

This rearrangement joins TRBV3-1 to TRBJ2-5, with D possibly TRBD1 on 7 matching bases. The CDR3 loop spans 15 amino acids. Trimming pared 4 bases from V and 7 bases from J, leaving 19 bases between. Germline CDR1 is LGHDT and CDR2 is YNNKEL (reference sequence). CDR3 amino acids: CASSPSLAQGGTQYF. DNA of the CDR3: TGTGCCAGCAGCCCTTCTCTAGCCCAGGGGGGGACCCAGTACTTC.

The gene calls are TRBV28 and TRBJ2-5; 9 nucleotides agree with TRBD1. The germline CDR1 and CDR2 sequences are MDHEN and SYDVKM. J gave up 2 bases and V 4 bases, and 8 bases lay outside the gene matches. The CDR3 loop spans 16 amino acids. The CDR3: CASSSRTGAHQETQYF. The CDR3 DNA is TGTGCCAGCAGTTCCAGGACAGGGGCGCATCAAGAGACCCAGTACTTC. Looking up the rest from reference TRBV28 and TRBJ2-5 gives the full variable domain: DVKVTQSSRYLVKRTGEKVFLECVQDMDHENMFWYRQDPGLGLRLIYFSYDVKMKEKGDIPEGYSVSREKKERFSLILESASTNQTSMYLCASSSRTGAHQETQYFGPGTRLLVL.

The V call is TRBV7-6, the J call TRBJ2-2; 7 bases map to TRBD1. The V gene's germline CDR1 is SGHVS and CDR2 FNYEAQ. V trimming: 3 bases; J trimming: 7 bases; junction bases outside the gene matches: 5. This CDR3 comprises 14 residues. For the CDR3, the DNA is TGTGCCAGCAGCTTGGGGGACAGTCTCGGGGAGCTGTTTTTT. The encoded protein is CASSLGDSLGELFF.